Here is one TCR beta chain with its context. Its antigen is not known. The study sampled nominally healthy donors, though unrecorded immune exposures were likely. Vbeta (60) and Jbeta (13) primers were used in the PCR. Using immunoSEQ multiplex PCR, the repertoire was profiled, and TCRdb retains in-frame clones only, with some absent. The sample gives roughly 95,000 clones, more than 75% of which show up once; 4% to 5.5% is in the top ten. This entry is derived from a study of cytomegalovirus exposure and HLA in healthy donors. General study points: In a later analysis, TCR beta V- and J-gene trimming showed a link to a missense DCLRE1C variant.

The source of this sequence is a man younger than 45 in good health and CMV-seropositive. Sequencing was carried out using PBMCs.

The CDR3 sequence: CASSRQGHYNEQFF. The CDR3 region has the DNA TGTGCCAGCAGTCGACAGGGACACTACAATGAGCAGTTCTTC. V and J are TRBV7-2 and TRBJ2-1; 7 bases fit TRBD1. Germline V gene data show CDR1 as SGHTA and CDR2 as FQGNSA. This CDR3 contains 14 residues. After removal of 6 bases from V and 3 bases from J, the junction contained 5 bases not matched to a gene.